A single T cell receptor (beta chain) is shown here with its context. This record belongs to a study of shared clonotypes between healthy human individuals. Sequenced by immunoSEQ multiplex PCR; TCRdb stores in-frame clones only, minus some. Of approximately 2.3 million clones listed, 93% are singletons. The source material was naive CD4+ T cells from PBMCs. Regarding subset: CD45RA+ positively selected. This receptor was obtained from a man aged 18 to 30 in good health. Some clones in this sample may be carry-over from other donors' samples.

CDR3 amino acids: CASSRVGRGIYEQYF. CDR3 coding DNA: TGTGCCAGCAGCCGGGTGGGGCGGGGGATCTACGAGCAGTACTTC. V gene TRBV7-2 combines with J gene TRBJ2-7; 7 bases match TRBD2. Per germline, CDR1 SGHTA and CDR2 FQGNSA. The J segment lost 3 bases and the V segment lost 5 bases, leaving 10 bases of the junction unmatched. This CDR3 is built from 15 residues.